This is a list of T cell receptor beta chains from one sample in a study of OX40 agonist ivuxolimab in advanced cancers. Method: immunoSEQ multiplex PCR; TCRdb's copy keeps in-frame clones and lacks some. Here the sample spans over 60,000 clones, over 75% being singletons. Sequenced material: CD4+ or CD8+ T cells sorted from blood, taken in a trial of the OX40 agonist ivuxolimab. Receptors were obtained from an adult with an advanced solid tumor such as melanoma, head and neck, liver or kidney cancer. Both conserved end residues are part of each CDR3. Fields, in order: clone size, V gene, J gene, D gene, CDR3 DNA, CDR3 protein. D genes are given only for firm matches. Some rows mark clone size as missing; the rest say once, few, many or name a class of expanded clone.

size: once; V: TRBV4-1; J: TRBJ2-3; D: TRBD2; DNA: TGCGCCAGCAGTATCCCCGGGGGGGCCACAGATACGCAGTATTTT; CDR3: CASSIPGGATDTQYF
size: -; V: TRBV2; J: TRBJ1-1; D: -; DNA: TGTGCCAGCAGTGAAGCGCTTCTTCAGGGAACTGAAGCTTTCTTT; CDR3: CASSEALLQGTEAFF
size: -; V: TRBV15; J: TRBJ1-2; D: TRBD1; DNA: TGTGCCACCAGCAGGGGGACAGGATTCGTAGGCTACACCTTC; CDR3: CATSRGTGFVGYTF
size: -; V: TRBV29-1; J: TRBJ1-1; D: -; DNA: TGCAGCGTTGGTATGGAGCCATCGAACACTGAAGCTTTCTTT; CDR3: CSVGMEPSNTEAFF
size: -; V: TRBV18; J: TRBJ2-7; D: -; DNA: TGTGCCAGCTCACCACCGTTGTCAGGGCAAAATAGCCCCTACGAGCAGTACTTC; CDR3: CASSPPLSGQNSPYEQYF
size: -; V: TRBV5-1; J: TRBJ1-4; D: -; DNA: TGCGCCAGCAGCCCGGGGGGAGATGAAAAACTGTTTTTT; CDR3: CASSPGGDEKLFF
size: -; V: TRBV5-1; J: TRBJ2-5; D: -; DNA: TGCGCCAGCCGACCCGTGACTAACCAAGAGACCCAGTACTTC; CDR3: CASRPVTNQETQYF
size: -; V: TRBV23-1; J: TRBJ2-4; D: -; DNA: TGCGCCAGCAGTCCTCTTAGTCCCGAAAACATTCAGTACTTC; CDR3: CASSPLSPENIQYF
size: -; V: TRBV7-8; J: TRBJ2-3; D: -; DNA: TGTGCCACCTCCGATGGGGTCACAGATACGCAGTATTTT; CDR3: CATSDGVTDTQYF
size: -; V: TRBV18; J: TRBJ1-4; D: TRBD1; DNA: TGTGCCAGCTCTAGACAGGGACTTTTGGAAAAACTGTTTTTT; CDR3: CASSRQGLLEKLFF
size: once; V: TRBV11-2; J: TRBJ1-6; D: -; DNA: TGTGCCAGCAGCCGCCGGGGTGGGGGAAATTCACCCCTCCACTTT; CDR3: CASSRRGGGNSPLHF
size: -; V: TRBV2; J: TRBJ2-5; D: -; DNA: TGTGCCAGCAGGGAGGACAGCCTACGGGAGACCCAGTACTTC; CDR3: CASREDSLRETQYF
size: -; V: TRBV5-4; J: TRBJ1-2; D: -; DNA: TGTGCCAGCAGCAAAGAGTACGACTATGGCTACACCTTC; CDR3: CASSKEYDYGYTF
size: -; V: TRBV5-1; J: TRBJ2-1; D: -; DNA: TGCGCCAGCAGCTTGGCCGATCGGGGATTTAAGCAGTTCTTC; CDR3: CASSLADRGFKQFF
size: -; V: TRBV6-5; J: TRBJ1-1; D: -; DNA: TGTGCCAGCAGTTACTCGGGGGGGATGGGGACTGAAGCTTTCTTT; CDR3: CASSYSGGMGTEAFF
size: -; V: TRBV7-2; J: TRBJ2-2; D: -; DNA: TGTGCCAGCAGCCCCGCCGGGGGCTTATTCACCGGGGAGCTGTTTTTT; CDR3: CASSPAGGLFTGELFF
size: -; V: TRBV11-3; J: TRBJ1-1; D: -; DNA: TGTGCCAGCAGCTTAGGAGGGTCAAACACTGAAGCTTTCTTT; CDR3: CASSLGGSNTEAFF
size: -; V: TRBV5-4; J: TRBJ1-1; D: TRBD1; DNA: TGTGCCAGCAGCTCCAAACCCACAGGGGGAACTGAAGCTTTCTTT; CDR3: CASSSKPTGGTEAFF
size: -; V: TRBV7-2; J: TRBJ2-2; D: -; DNA: TGTGCCAGCAGCTTAGAGGGGGGGCGCTGGGCCGGGGAGCTGTTTTTT; CDR3: CASSLEGGRWAGELFF
size: few; V: TRBV19; J: TRBJ1-5; D: -; DNA: TGTGCCAGTCACACCGGGACGGTAAGCAATCAGCCCCAGCATTTT; CDR3: CASHTGTVSNQPQHF
size: -; V: TRBV6-4; J: TRBJ1-1; D: -; DNA: TGTGCCAGCAGCCCAACAGTGAACACTGAAGCCTTCTTT; CDR3: CASSPTVNTEAFF
size: few; V: TRBV6-1; J: TRBJ2-7; D: -; DNA: TGTGCCAGCAGTGTACAGGTCTACGAGCAGTACTTC; CDR3: CASSVQVYEQYF
size: -; V: TRBV6-5; J: TRBJ2-5; D: TRBD1; DNA: TGTGCCAGCAGTTACGAGACAGGGGGCGGTGAGACCCAGTACTTC; CDR3: CASSYETGGGETQYF
size: -; V: TRBV5-8; J: TRBJ2-7; D: -; DNA: TGTGCCAGCAGCCGGACCGGGACCACCCACGAGCAGTACTTC; CDR3: CASSRTGTTHEQYF
size: -; V: TRBV30; J: TRBJ2-1; D: -; DNA: TGTGCCTGGAGCAGTGGGGGTGAGCAGTTCTTC; CDR3: CAWSSGGEQFF
size: -; V: TRBV2; J: TRBJ1-2; D: -; DNA: TGTGCCAGCAGTGAGGGGCATGGCTACACCTTC; CDR3: CASSEGHGYTF
size: -; V: TRBV27; J: TRBJ1-5; D: -; DNA: TGTGCCAGCCGCGCGAAACCTACCCCCAATAGCAATCAGCCCCAGCATTTT; CDR3: CASRAKPTPNSNQPQHF
size: -; V: TRBV6-4; J: TRBJ2-6; D: -; DNA: TGTGCCAGCAGTGGTAACAGGGAATCTGGGGCCAACGTCCTGACTTTC; CDR3: CASSGNRESGANVLTF
size: -; V: TRBV6-6; J: TRBJ1-5; D: TRBD1; DNA: TGTGCCAGCAGCCCGGACAGGGGGAATCAGCCCCAGCATTTT; CDR3: CASSPDRGNQPQHF
size: few; V: TRBV7-2; J: TRBJ1-6; D: -; DNA: TGTGCCAGCAGCTCTTCCCGCGGAACCCTCCACTTT; CDR3: CASSSSRGTLHF
size: -; V: TRBV5-1; J: TRBJ2-2; D: -; DNA: TGCGCCAGCAGCTTGCAGAACACCGGGGAGCTGTTTTTT; CDR3: CASSLQNTGELFF
size: -; V: TRBV5-4; J: TRBJ1-1; D: -; DNA: TGTGCCAGCAGCTCCCCAGGGAGGGATAGCACTGAAGCTTTCTTT; CDR3: CASSSPGRDSTEAFF
size: -; V: TRBV5-1; J: TRBJ2-2; D: TRBD2; DNA: TGCGCCAGCAGCGGGACCGGAACTAGCGGGGGGAACACCGGGGAGCTGTTTTTT; CDR3: CASSGTGTSGGNTGELFF
size: -; V: TRBV6-5; J: TRBJ2-2; D: -; DNA: TGTGCCAGCAGTTACGCCAGGGGCGTCGGCGCCGGGGAGCTGTTTTTT; CDR3: CASSYARGVGAGELFF
size: -; V: TRBV19; J: TRBJ2-5; D: -; DNA: TGTGCCAGTAGCTTCTCGTGGGGGACCAATCGAGGAGAGACCCAGTACTTC; CDR3: CASSFSWGTNRGETQYF
size: once; V: TRBV6-5; J: TRBJ1-2; D: TRBD1; DNA: TGTGCCAGCACGGGAAGTGCAGGGGGCAACTATGGCTACACCTTC; CDR3: CASTGSAGGNYGYTF
size: -; V: TRBV19; J: TRBJ1-5; D: -; DNA: TGTGCCAGTAGTATAGTTCCCGGGCAGGACAATCAGCCCCAGCATTTT; CDR3: CASSIVPGQDNQPQHF
size: -; V: TRBV6-5; J: TRBJ1-5; D: -; DNA: TGTGCCAGCAGTTACTCTGGGGGTAATCAGCCCCAGCATTTT; CDR3: CASSYSGGNQPQHF
size: -; V: TRBV5-1; J: TRBJ1-2; D: -; DNA: TGCGCCAGCAGCTTGGGATTGGGGATCTCAGGTGGCTACACCTTC; CDR3: CASSLGLGISGGYTF
size: -; V: TRBV2; J: TRBJ2-5; D: TRBD2; DNA: TGTGCCAGCAGTGACCTAGCGGGGGCCTCCGGGGAGACCCAGTACTTC; CDR3: CASSDLAGASGETQYF
size: -; V: TRBV6-1; J: TRBJ1-5; D: -; DNA: TGTGCCAGCCAGGAGAGGGGACGGGATCAGCCCCAGCATTTT; CDR3: CASQERGRDQPQHF
size: -; V: TRBV5-4; J: TRBJ1-1; D: -; DNA: TGTGCCAGCAGCTTCGGCACGAACACTGAAGCTTTCTTT; CDR3: CASSFGTNTEAFF
size: -; V: TRBV7-3; J: TRBJ1-5; D: -; DNA: TGTGCCAGCAGCTTAGGGGGGGATCAGCCCCAGCATTTT; CDR3: CASSLGGDQPQHF
size: -; V: TRBV18; J: TRBJ2-3; D: -; DNA: TGTGCCAGCTCGTCCCTCGGCATGACAGATACGCAGTATTTT; CDR3: CASSSLGMTDTQYF